This TCR beta chain appears in the sequencing data of a study of response to subunit inactivated influenza vaccine. Via MiXCR, TCRdb re-called the RT-PCR reads, giving one row per CDR3 protein. This table has under 800,000 distinct CDR3 sequences, approximately 13% appearing once. Study-wide results and limits: New T cells are recruited in small numbers by each seasonal influenza vaccination, according to the authors' suggestion.

The V and J ends lost 1 base and 4 bases respectively, with 16 bases between them. The CDR3 is made up of 16 amino acids. Germline loops: CDR1 MGHRA, CDR2 YSYEKL. This clonotype has more than one count but fewer than ten. Antigen unknown. This sample comprised PBMCs from blood, obtained approximately 15 days before vaccination. The chain recombines TRBV4-1 with TRBJ1-2, with D perhaps TRBD1 (5 bases). The origin of this receptor is a man aged 45-60 years who received an inactivated influenza vaccine. CDR3 bases: TGCGCCAGCAGCCAAGTTCTCCGGACAAGATTCTATGGCTACACCTTC. This sequence encodes CASSQVLRTRFYGYTF.